This T cell receptor (beta chain) was profiled in a study of T cells after yellow fever vaccination. The overall study: It was SMART-Seq v4 Ultra Low Input that prepared the fractions with low cell numbers. Findings and caveats of the study: In post-booster samples, most primary-vaccination clones reappeared (about 95% CD4, 70% to 90% CD8).

This clonotype has ten or more counts. Its cognate antigen is unknown. This CDR3 has 17 residues. Losses at the gene ends were 5 bases for V and 3 bases for J; bases not matched to a gene: 8. CDR1 and CDR2 (germline): SGHRS, YFSETQ. TCRdb reanalysed the 5' RACE reads using MiXCR and keeps one entry per CDR3 protein. The data hold 250,000 or so distinct CDR3 sequences, with approximately 3.6% observed a single time. Source: PBMCs, taken 15 days after the yellow fever booster vaccination. The clonotype comes from a man aged 18-30 years who received the YFV17D yellow fever vaccine. This chain uses TRBV5-1 with TRBJ2-1; 13 bases map to TRBD2. The DNA of the CDR3 is TGCGCCAGCAGACGCGGACTAGCGGGGGAAAACTACAATGAGCAGTTCTTC. Its protein product is CASRRGLAGENYNEQFF. Full variable domain (missing parts from reference TRBV5-1 and TRBJ2-1): KAGVTQTPRYLIKTRGQQVTLSCSPISGHRSVSWYQQTPGQGLQFLFEYFSETQRNKGNFPGRFSGRQFSNSRSEMNVSTLELGDSALYLCASRRGLAGENYNEQFFGPGTRLTVL.